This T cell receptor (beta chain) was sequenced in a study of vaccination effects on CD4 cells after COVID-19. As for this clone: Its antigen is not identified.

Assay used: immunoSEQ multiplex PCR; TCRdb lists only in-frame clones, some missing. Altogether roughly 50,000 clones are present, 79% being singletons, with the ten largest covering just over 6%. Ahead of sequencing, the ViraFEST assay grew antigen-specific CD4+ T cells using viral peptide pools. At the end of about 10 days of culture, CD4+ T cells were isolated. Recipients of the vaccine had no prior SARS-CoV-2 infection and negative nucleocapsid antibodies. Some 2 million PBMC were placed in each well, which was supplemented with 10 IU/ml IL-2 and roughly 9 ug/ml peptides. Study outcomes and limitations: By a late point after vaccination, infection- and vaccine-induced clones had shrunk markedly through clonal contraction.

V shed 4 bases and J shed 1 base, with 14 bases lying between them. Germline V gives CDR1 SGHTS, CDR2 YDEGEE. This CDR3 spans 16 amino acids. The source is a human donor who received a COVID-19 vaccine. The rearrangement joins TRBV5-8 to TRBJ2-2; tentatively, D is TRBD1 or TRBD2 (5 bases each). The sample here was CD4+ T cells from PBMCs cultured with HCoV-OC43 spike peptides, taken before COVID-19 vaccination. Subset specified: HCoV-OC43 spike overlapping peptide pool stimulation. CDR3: CASSQLGHLNTGELFF. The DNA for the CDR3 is TGTGCCAGCAGCCAACTAGGACACCTGAACACCGGGGAGCTGTTTTTT.